The 30 T cell receptor beta chains reported below all come from one sample, sequenced in a study of shared clonotypes between healthy human individuals. Measured with immunoSEQ multiplex PCR; TCRdb has only the in-frame clones, and not every one. Among approximately 1,500,000 clones listed, around 98% were seen once. Sequenced material: naive CD4+ T cells sorted from blood. Indicated subset: CD45RA+ positively selected. These receptors came from a man aged 25 to 40 in good health.

The chain combines TRBV25-1 with TRBJ1-2; maybe TRBD1 (6 bases). The CDR3 is 14 residues long. Trimming left V 5 bases short and J 3 bases short, with 13 bases between. The germline V gene encodes CDR1 MGHDK and CDR2 SYGVNS. The CDR3, as DNA: TGTGCCAGCAGTTCTCCAGGGGATTACTATGGCTACACCTTC. Protein: CASSSPGDYYGYTF.

This chain links TRBV5-4 with TRBJ2-6; TRBD1 aligns across 10 bases. The junction had 7 bases not matched to a gene; V was cut back by 1 base and J by 0 bases. The CDR3 length is 19 residues. The germline V gene has CDR1 SGHNT and CDR2 YYREEE (reference sequence). The CDR3 bases are TGTGCCAGCAGCTTGACCGGGACAGGGGCTGTCTCTGGGGCCAACGTCCTGACTTTC. It is translated as CASSLTGTGAVSGANVLTF.

The rearrangement links TRBV7-8 to TRBJ2-7, with D tentatively TRBD1 (6 bases). CDR1 and CDR2 from the germline V gene are SGHVS and FQNEAQ. The CDR3 covers 11 residues. V lost 4 bases and J 8 bases, leaving 9 bases between the germline ends. This CDR3 reads CASSSTGQQYF. The DNA of the CDR3 is TGTGCCAGCAGCTCTACAGGGCAGCAGTACTTC.

On this clone: Other nucleotide sequences from this sample produce the same CDR3. The V gene is TRBV6-5, the J gene TRBJ2-3, with TRBD1 matching over 7 bases. The CDR3 covers 15 residues. The junction had 6 bases not matched to a gene; V was cut back by 6 bases and J by 0 bases. The germline CDR1 and CDR2 sequences are MNHEY and SVGAGI. The CDR3 DNA reads TGTGCCAGCAGCCGCGGACAGGCAAGCACAGATACGCAGTATTTT. Encoded protein: CASSRGQASTDTQYF.

V usage is TRBV19 and J usage is TRBJ2-1; D is perhaps TRBD2 (5 bases). Germline V gives CDR1 LNHDA, CDR2 SQIVND (reference sequence). The V end was cut by 6 bases, the J end by 3 bases, with 15 bases between. CDR3 size: 15 residues. The CDR3 spells CASRPPEADYNEQFF. The CDR3 DNA follows: TGTGCCAGTAGACCCCCGGAAGCGGACTACAATGAGCAGTTCTTC.

The rearrangement joins TRBV5-5 to TRBJ1-5; 9 nucleotides line up with TRBD1. V lost 1 base to trimming and J lost 6 bases; unmatched junction nucleotides: 11. Germline-derived CDR1 and CDR2 are SGHKS and YYEKEE (reference sequence). CDR3 length equals 17 residues. The CDR3 region is CASSLLGDRAGGQPQHF. CDR3 nucleotide sequence: TGTGCCAGCAGCTTGTTGGGGGACAGGGCGGGAGGTCAGCCCCAGCATTTT.

This chain uses TRBV14 with TRBJ2-3; 7 bases agree with TRBD2. J was trimmed by 5 bases and V by 4 bases; bases with no gene match: 6. The V gene's germline CDR1 is SGHDN and CDR2 FVKESK. This CDR3 has 14 residues. The CDR3 is CASSRGEGRDTQYF. CDR3 coding DNA: TGTGCCAGCAGCCGTGGGGAGGGGAGAGATACGCAGTATTTT.

The chain joins TRBV7-9 to TRBJ2-2; no clear D. With 3 bases removed from V and 2 bases from J, the gap between germline ends came to 10 bases. The V gene's germline CDR1 is SEHNR and CDR2 FQNEAQ (reference sequence). This CDR3 contains 15 residues. The CDR3 DNA is TGTGCCAGCAGCTTGACCCGGGTCAACACCGGGGAGCTGTTTTTT. Translated, it gives CASSLTRVNTGELFF.

This clone was observed a single time. The V gene is TRBV7-2, the J gene TRBJ2-1; 8 nucleotides align to TRBD2. Germline values: CDR1 SGHTA, CDR2 FQGNSA. The CDR3 loop spans 16 amino acids. J lost 8 bases, V lost 6 bases, and 15 bases had no gene match. The CDR3 DNA reads TGTGCCAGCAGACCCCCTGGGCGGGAGGACGCCGATGAGCAGTTCTTC. This codes for CASRPPGREDADEQFF.

The CDR3 region has the DNA TGTGCCATCAGTGAGTCCCCTATGGACAGGGTCCACGAGCAGTACTTC. As protein: CAISESPMDRVHEQYF. The gene calls are TRBV10-3 and TRBJ2-7; the match to TRBD1 covers 8 bases. The CDR3 is made up of 16 amino acids. Germline V gene lookup returns CDR1 ENHRY and CDR2 SYGVKD. V dropped 0 bases and J dropped 5; count of bases not matched to a gene: 9.

The V gene is TRBV27, the J gene TRBJ2-7; the D gene is possibly TRBD2 (6 bases). The V end was cut by 4 bases, the J end by 1 base, with 14 bases between. This CDR3 region has 15 residues. Germline-derived CDR1 and CDR2 are MNHEY and SMNVEV (reference sequence). In nucleotides, the CDR3 is TGTGCCAGCAGTTCAACTAGCACCACATCCTACGAGCAGTACTTC. This gives the protein CASSSTSTTSYEQYF.

CDR3 residues: CAISEPAGTEQFF. CDR3 in DNA: TGTGCCATCAGTGAACCAGCGGGAACTGAGCAGTTCTTC. The V call is TRBV10-3, the J call TRBJ2-1; 7 positions agree with TRBD2. V lost 3 bases to trimming and J lost 9 bases; unmatched junction nucleotides: 5. The CDR3 totals 13 residues. Germline V gene data show CDR1 as ENHRY and CDR2 as SYGVKD.

The rearrangement links TRBV18 to TRBJ2-1, with 8 bases lining up with TRBD1. Germline V gene data show CDR1 as KGHSH and CDR2 as LQKENI. J gave up 7 bases and V 3 bases, and 8 bases lay outside the gene matches. The CDR3 is 15 residues long. The CDR3 nucleotides read TGTGCCAGCTCACCTTATGTCCAGGGGGCTAATGAGCAGTTCTTC. It encodes CASSPYVQGANEQFF.

The count of this clone is one. The gene calls are TRBV11-2 and TRBJ1-3; no clear D. CDR1 is SGHAT, CDR2 FQNNGV, per germline. The ends were cut back, 3 bases at V and 4 bases at J, with 7 bases in the middle. The CDR3 length is 13 residues. CDR3 sequence (DNA): TGTGCCAGCAGCTTCAAACAGGGAAACACCATATATTTT. It is translated as CASSFKQGNTIYF.

This clone was seen once. CDR3 sequence (DNA): TGTGCCAGCAGCCACCAGGGACTAGCGGGAGTGTACTACAATGAGCAGTTCTTC. Residues: CASSHQGLAGVYYNEQFF. This rearrangement joins TRBV7-9 to TRBJ2-1; TRBD2 matches at 14 bases. Germline CDR1 is SEHNR and CDR2 is FQNEAQ (reference sequence). Trimming at V came to 5 bases and at J to 3 bases, leaving 9 bases not matched to a gene. The CDR3 covers 18 residues.

This chain connects TRBV5-1 to TRBJ2-1, with 10 bases that match TRBD2. Trimming at V came to 1 base and at J to 9 bases, leaving 16 bases not matched to a gene. Germline V gene data show CDR1 as SGHRS and CDR2 as YFSETQ. The CDR3 is 18 residues long. This CDR3 is CASSLSVTGTSAWGEQFF. For the CDR3, the DNA is TGCGCCAGCAGCTTGTCGGTCACCGGGACTAGCGCCTGGGGTGAGCAGTTCTTC.

The chain combines TRBV6-1 with TRBJ2-7, with D unclear. Between the trimmed V and J ends, which lost 6 bases and 3 bases, there was a span of 12 bases. Per germline, CDR1 MNHNS and CDR2 SASEGT. CDR3 length: 13 residues. The CDR3: CASRVGRNYEQYF. CDR3 nucleotides: TGTGCCAGCAGGGTCGGCAGAAACTACGAGCAGTACTTC.

The V and J genes are TRBV5-5 and TRBJ2-6, with 7 bases identical to TRBD1. This CDR3 comprises 18 residues. V was clipped by 2 bases and J by 0 bases; unmatched bases: 8. The V gene's germline CDR1 is SGHKS and CDR2 YYEKEE (reference sequence). The CDR3 DNA follows: TGTGCCAGCAGCTTCAGGGGGTTAGATGACTCTGGGGCCAACGTCCTGACTTTC. Translation gives CASSFRGLDDSGANVLTF.

J is TRBJ2-7 and V is TRBV5-4; TRBD1 aligns across 7 bases. Unmatched junction bases numbered 7, after V lost 0 bases and J lost 4 bases. Germline loops: CDR1 SGHNT, CDR2 YYREEE (reference sequence). This CDR3 comprises 15 residues. The CDR3 nucleotides read TGTGCCAGCAGCTTGGGACAGGGACGAGCGTACGAGCAGTACTTC. Amino acids: CASSLGQGRAYEQYF.

This chain connects TRBV5-1 to TRBJ2-4, with 8 bases lining up with TRBD2. The CDR3 runs 14 residues. With 0 bases clipped from V and 7 bases from J, the junction kept 3 bases outside the gene matches. The germline CDR1 and CDR2 sequences are SGHRS and YFSETQ. The CDR3 here is CASSLALAGNIQYF. The CDR3 coding sequence is TGCGCCAGCAGCTTGGCCCTAGCGGGTAACATTCAGTACTTC.

The CDR3 loop reads CASSSKGAKNIQYF. The CDR3 DNA follows: TGTGCCAGCAGCTCGAAGGGGGCCAAAAACATTCAGTACTTC. This chain connects TRBV11-2 to TRBJ2-4, with TRBD1 as a possible D gene (5 bases). There are 14 residues in the CDR3. V was clipped by 4 bases and J by 1 base, with 8 bases between them. The germline V gene encodes CDR1 SGHAT and CDR2 FQNNGV.

The CDR3 region is CASSESQNTDTQYF. The CDR3 DNA reads as TGTGCCAGCAGTGAATCACAGAACACAGATACGCAGTATTTT. The rearrangement uses TRBV2 and TRBJ2-3, with D unclear. Trimming left V 2 bases short and J 2 bases short, with 8 bases between. Germline V gene sequence: CDR1 SNHLY, CDR2 FYNNEI. This CDR3 has 14 amino acids.

The V call is TRBV7-8, the J call TRBJ2-2; D is uncertain. This CDR3 has 15 amino acids. Looked up from germline, CDR1 is SGHVS and CDR2 is FQNEAQ. V lost 2 bases and J 0 bases, leaving 7 bases between the germline ends. CDR3 in DNA: TGTGCCAGCAGCTTACTCACCCCGAACACCGGGGAGCTGTTTTTT. It specifies CASSLLTPNTGELFF.

Concerning this clone: Other DNA sequences in this specimen translate into the identical CDR3. CDR3: CASSPRGDSYEQYF. The CDR3 coding sequence is TGTGCCAGCAGCCCGCGGGGGGACTCCTACGAGCAGTACTTC. This chain links TRBV9 with TRBJ2-7; 8 positions match TRBD2. Germline CDR1 and CDR2: SGDLS and YYNGEE. This CDR3 has 14 amino acids. V shed 4 bases and J 0 bases; nucleotides not matched to a gene: 3.

This chain uses TRBV5-1 with TRBJ2-7; 10 bases are a match to TRBD2. Looked up from germline, CDR1 is SGHRS and CDR2 is YFSETQ. The CDR3 has 15 residues. V was pared by 2 bases and J by 4 bases, with 6 bases of the junction left unmatched. This CDR3 reads CASSFLAGERYEQYF. For the CDR3, the DNA is TGCGCCAGCAGCTTTCTAGCGGGAGAGCGTTACGAGCAGTACTTC.

CDR3 sequence: CASSPRLGTSGRETQYF. The CDR3 region has the DNA TGTGCCAGCAGCCCCCGGCTCGGGACTAGCGGGAGAGAGACCCAGTACTTC. The rearrangement uses TRBV5-6 and TRBJ2-5, with 14 bases lining up with TRBD2. Germline CDR1 is SGHDT and CDR2 is YYEEEE. This CDR3 spans 17 amino acids. With 4 bases clipped from V and 4 bases from J, the junction kept 9 bases outside the gene matches.

The chain couples TRBV9 to TRBJ1-2; D may be TRBD1 (5 bases). The V and J ends lost 0 bases and 7 bases respectively, with 10 bases between them. CDR3 size: 13 residues. CDR1 is SGDLS and CDR2 is YYNGEE in the germline V gene. The CDR3 here is CASSVGGVTGYTF. CDR3 DNA sequence: TGTGCCAGCAGCGTAGGGGGGGTTACTGGCTACACCTTC.

The chain links TRBV6-1 to TRBJ2-2; possibly TRBD2 for D (6 bases). CDR1 is MNHNS, CDR2 SASEGT, per germline. The CDR3 extends over 14 amino acids. V lost 5 bases to trimming and J lost 4 bases, with 11 bases between them. The CDR3 coding sequence is TGTGCCAGCAGTATCTCGGAGGGCACCGGGGAGCTGTTTTTT. Encoded protein: CASSISEGTGELFF.

This chain's CDR3 is CASSATREGNEQFF. CDR3 in DNA: TGCGCCAGCAGCGCTACCAGGGAGGGCAATGAGCAGTTCTTC. This sequence joins TRBV5-1 and TRBJ2-1; 7 nucleotides match TRBD2. The V segment lost 4 bases and the J segment 6 bases; nucleotides outside the gene matches: 7. This CDR3 has 14 residues. Germline values: CDR1 SGHRS, CDR2 YFSETQ.

The chain employs TRBV6-5 and TRBJ2-1; 12 nucleotides line up with TRBD2. CDR1 and CDR2 from the germline V gene are MNHEY and SVGAGI. There are 15 residues in the CDR3. V was pared by 2 bases and J by 9 bases, with 5 bases of the junction left unmatched. The CDR3, as DNA: TGTGCCAGCAGTTACAGACTAGCGGGAGTAGGTGAGCAGTTCTTC. Protein: CASSYRLAGVGEQFF.